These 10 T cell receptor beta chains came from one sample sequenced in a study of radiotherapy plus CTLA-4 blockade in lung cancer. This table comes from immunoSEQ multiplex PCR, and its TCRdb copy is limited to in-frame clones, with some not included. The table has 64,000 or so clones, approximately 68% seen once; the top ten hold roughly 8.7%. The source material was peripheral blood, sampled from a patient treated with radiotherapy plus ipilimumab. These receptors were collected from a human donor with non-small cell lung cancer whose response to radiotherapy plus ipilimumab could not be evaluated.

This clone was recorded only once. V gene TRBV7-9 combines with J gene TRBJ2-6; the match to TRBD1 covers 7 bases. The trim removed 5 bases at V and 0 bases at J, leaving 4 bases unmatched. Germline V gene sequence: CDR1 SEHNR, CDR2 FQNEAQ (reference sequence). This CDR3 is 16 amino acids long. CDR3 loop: CASSGGQNSGANVLTF. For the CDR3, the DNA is TGTGCCAGCAGCGGGGGACAGAACTCTGGGGCCAACGTCCTGACTTTC.

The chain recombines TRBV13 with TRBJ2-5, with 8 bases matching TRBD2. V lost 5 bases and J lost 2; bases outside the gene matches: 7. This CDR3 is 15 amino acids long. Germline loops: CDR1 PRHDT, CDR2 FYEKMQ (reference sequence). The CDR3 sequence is CASSPTSEDQETQYF. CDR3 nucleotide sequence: TGTGCCAGCAGCCCGACTAGCGAGGATCAAGAGACCCAGTACTTC.

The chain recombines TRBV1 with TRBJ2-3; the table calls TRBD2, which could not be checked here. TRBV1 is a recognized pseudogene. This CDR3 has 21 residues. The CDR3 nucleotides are TGCACCAGCAGCAGGACTAGCGGGGGCCCAAAACCCGCTTCTAGCACAGATACGCAGTATTTT. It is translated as CTSSRTSGGPKPASSTDTQYF.

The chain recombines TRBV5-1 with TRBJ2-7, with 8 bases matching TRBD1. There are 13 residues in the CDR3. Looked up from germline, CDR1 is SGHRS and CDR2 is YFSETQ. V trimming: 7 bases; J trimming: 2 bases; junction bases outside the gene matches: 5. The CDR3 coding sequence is TGCGCCAGCCGAATGACAGGGGCCTACGAGCAGTACTTC. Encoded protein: CASRMTGAYEQYF.

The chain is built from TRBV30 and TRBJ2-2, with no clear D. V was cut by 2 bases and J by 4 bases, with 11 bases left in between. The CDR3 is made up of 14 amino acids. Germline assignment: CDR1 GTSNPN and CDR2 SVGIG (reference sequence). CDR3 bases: TGTGCCTGGAGTCGAGACACTCTCACCGGGGAGCTGTTTTTT. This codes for CAWSRDTLTGELFF.

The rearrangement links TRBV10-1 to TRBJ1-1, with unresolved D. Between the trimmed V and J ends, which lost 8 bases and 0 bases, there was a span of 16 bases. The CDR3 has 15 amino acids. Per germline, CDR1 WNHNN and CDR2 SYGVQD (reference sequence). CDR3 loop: CASSARLPMNTEAFF. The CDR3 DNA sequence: TGCGCCAGCTCGGCGAGGCTCCCTATGAACACTGAAGCTTTCTTT.

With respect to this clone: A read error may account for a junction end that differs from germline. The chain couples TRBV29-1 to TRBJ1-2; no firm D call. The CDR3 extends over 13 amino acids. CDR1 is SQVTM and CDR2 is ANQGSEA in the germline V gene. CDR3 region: CSVQPTANYGYTF. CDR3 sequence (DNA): TGCAGCGTCCAACCTACAGCTAATTATGGCTACACCTTC.

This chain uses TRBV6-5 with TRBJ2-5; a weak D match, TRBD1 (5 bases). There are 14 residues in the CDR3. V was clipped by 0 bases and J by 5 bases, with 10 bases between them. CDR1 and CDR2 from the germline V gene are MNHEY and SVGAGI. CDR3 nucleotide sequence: TGTGCCAGCAGTTACTCGGGGCTTATGGAGACCCAGTACTTC. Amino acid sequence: CASSYSGLMETQYF.

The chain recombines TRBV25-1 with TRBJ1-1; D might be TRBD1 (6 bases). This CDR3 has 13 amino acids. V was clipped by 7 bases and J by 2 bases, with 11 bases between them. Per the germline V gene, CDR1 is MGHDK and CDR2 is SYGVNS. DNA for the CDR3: TGTGCCAGCACCCGGACAGCTAACACTGAAGCTTTCTTT. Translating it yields CASTRTANTEAFF.

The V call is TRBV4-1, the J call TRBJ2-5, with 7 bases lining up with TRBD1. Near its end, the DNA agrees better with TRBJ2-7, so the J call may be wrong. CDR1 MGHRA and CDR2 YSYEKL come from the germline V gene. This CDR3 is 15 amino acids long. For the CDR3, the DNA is TGCGCCAGCAGCCAAGAGACAGGGAGCTCCTACGAGCAGTACTTC. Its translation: CASSQETGSSYEQYF.